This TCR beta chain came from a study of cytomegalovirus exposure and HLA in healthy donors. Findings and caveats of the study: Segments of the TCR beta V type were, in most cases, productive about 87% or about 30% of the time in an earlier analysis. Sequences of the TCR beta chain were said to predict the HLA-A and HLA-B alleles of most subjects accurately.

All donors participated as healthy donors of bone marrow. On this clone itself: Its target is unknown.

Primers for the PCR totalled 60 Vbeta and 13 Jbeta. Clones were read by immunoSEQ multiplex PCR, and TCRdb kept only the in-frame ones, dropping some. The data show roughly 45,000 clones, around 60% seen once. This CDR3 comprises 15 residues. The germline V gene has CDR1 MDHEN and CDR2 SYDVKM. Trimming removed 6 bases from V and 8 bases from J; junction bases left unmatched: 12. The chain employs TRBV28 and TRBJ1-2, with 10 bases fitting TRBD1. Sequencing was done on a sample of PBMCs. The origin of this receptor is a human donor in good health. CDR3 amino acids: CASRVPGQGPRGYTF. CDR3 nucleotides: TGTGCCAGCAGAGTCCCGGGACAGGGGCCCCGGGGCTACACCTTC.